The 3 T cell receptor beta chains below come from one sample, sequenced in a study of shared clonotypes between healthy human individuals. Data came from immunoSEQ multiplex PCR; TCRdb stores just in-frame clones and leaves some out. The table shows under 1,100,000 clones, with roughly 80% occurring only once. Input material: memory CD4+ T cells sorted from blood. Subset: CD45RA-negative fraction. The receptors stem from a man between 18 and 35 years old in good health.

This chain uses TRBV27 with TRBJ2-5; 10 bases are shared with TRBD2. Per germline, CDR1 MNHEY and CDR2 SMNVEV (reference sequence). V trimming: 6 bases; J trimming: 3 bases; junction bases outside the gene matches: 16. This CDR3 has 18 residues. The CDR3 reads CASREAPWVTSGEETQYF. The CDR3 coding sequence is TGTGCCAGCAGGGAGGCGCCTTGGGTAACTAGCGGGGAAGAGACCCAGTACTTC.

This chain's CDR3 is CASSQDRGGVQGYTF. CDR3 DNA sequence: TGCGCCAGCAGCCAAGATCGGGGAGGGGTCCAGGGCTACACCTTC. The chain couples TRBV4-3 to TRBJ1-2; a weak D match, TRBD1 (5 bases). The CDR3 is made up of 15 amino acids. In germline, CDR1 is LGHNA, CDR2 YSLEER. Trimming pared 0 bases from V and 8 bases from J, leaving 16 bases between.

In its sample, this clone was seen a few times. CDR3 in amino acids: CASSEAWEWGATEAFF. The CDR3 DNA is TGTGCCAGCAGTGAAGCATGGGAATGGGGGGCCACTGAAGCTTTCTTT. The chain uses TRBV6-1 and TRBJ1-1; TRBD1 might be the D (6 bases). With 0 bases removed from V and 4 bases from J, the gap between germline ends came to 15 bases. The germline gives CDR1 MNHNS, CDR2 SASEGT. CDR3 length equals 16 residues.